This is a list of T cell receptor beta chains from one sample in a study of CD8 T cells in Susac syndrome. Using its own MiXCR run on the immunoSEQ multiplex PCR reads, TCRdb lists one record per CDR3 protein. The sample lists hundreds of thousands of distinct CDR3 sequences, 80% to 95% seen once, with 0.07% to 0.09% in the top ten. The specimen was CD4+ T cells from PBMCs. These receptors were obtained from a human donor with multiple sclerosis. Each CDR3 is given with its conserved first and last residue. Each record gives: J gene, D gene, clone size, V gene, CDR3 protein, CDR3 DNA. D genes are given only for firm matches. Clone sizes are given selectively: once, few, many, or a class where the clone is expanded.

J gene: TRBJ1-2
D gene: TRBD1
clone size: once
V gene: TRBV24-1
CDR3 protein: CATSDPEQGSYGYTF
CDR3 DNA: TGTGCCACCAGTGACCCCGAACAGGGGTCGTATGGCTACACCTTC

J gene: TRBJ2-1
D gene: -
clone size: -
V gene: TRBV23-1
CDR3 protein: CASSPAGSSYNEQFF
CDR3 DNA: TGCGCCAGCAGTCCCGCAGGGAGCTCCTACAATGAGCAGTTCTTC

J gene: TRBJ1-2
D gene: -
clone size: -
V gene: TRBV3-1
CDR3 protein: CASSHMDRNYGYTF
CDR3 DNA: TGTGCCAGCAGCCATATGGACCGAAACTATGGCTACACCTTC

J gene: TRBJ2-7
D gene: -
clone size: -
V gene: TRBV28
CDR3 protein: CASSPPGPGAHEQYF
CDR3 DNA: TGTGCCAGCAGCCCTCCGGGGCCAGGGGCTCACGAGCAGTACTTC

J gene: TRBJ2-2
D gene: TRBD1
clone size: -
V gene: TRBV15
CDR3 protein: CATSRKQGYTGELFF
CDR3 DNA: TGTGCCACCAGCAGGAAACAGGGGTACACCGGGGAGCTGTTTTTT

J gene: TRBJ1-2
D gene: -
clone size: -
V gene: TRBV11-2
CDR3 protein: CASSLLGEPGGYTF
CDR3 DNA: TGTGCCAGCTCACTCTTGGGCGAACCTGGAGGCTACACCTTC

J gene: TRBJ2-1
D gene: TRBD2
clone size: -
V gene: TRBV11-1
CDR3 protein: CASSESRRGLARKSDNEQFF
CDR3 DNA: TGTGCCAGCAGCGAATCGAGGAGAGGACTAGCCAGAAAAAGTGACAATGAGCAGTTCTTC

J gene: TRBJ1-1
D gene: -
clone size: few
V gene: TRBV6-1
CDR3 protein: CASSLDIVAFF
CDR3 DNA: TGTGCCAGCAGCCTTGACATTGTAGCTTTCTTT

J gene: TRBJ2-7
D gene: TRBD1
clone size: few
V gene: TRBV5-1
CDR3 protein: CASSLVTGGSYEQYF
CDR3 DNA: TGCGCCAGCAGCTTGGTCACAGGGGGGTCCTACGAGCAGTACTTC

J gene: TRBJ2-5
D gene: TRBD2
clone size: -
V gene: TRBV12-3/TRBV12-4
CDR3 protein: CASTVAGAETQYF
CDR3 DNA: TGTGCCAGCACCGTAGCGGGGGCGGAGACCCAGTACTTC

J gene: TRBJ1-5
D gene: -
clone size: -
V gene: TRBV30
CDR3 protein: CANPGAAPNQPQHF
CDR3 DNA: TGTGCTAACCCCGGGGCCGCACCTAATCAGCCCCAGCATTTT

J gene: TRBJ1-2
D gene: TRBD1
clone size: few
V gene: TRBV7-2
CDR3 protein: CASSPRTGAYGYTF
CDR3 DNA: TGTGCCAGCAGCCCACGGACAGGAGCCTATGGCTACACCTTC

J gene: TRBJ1-2
D gene: TRBD1
clone size: -
V gene: TRBV28
CDR3 protein: CASSDPLGQGNYGYTF
CDR3 DNA: TGTGCCAGCAGTGACCCTTTAGGACAGGGAAACTATGGCTACACCTTC

J gene: TRBJ2-2
D gene: -
clone size: -
V gene: TRBV3-1
CDR3 protein: CASSPTGRSGELFF
CDR3 DNA: TGTGCCAGCAGCCCTACAGGGAGATCCGGGGAGCTGTTTTTT

J gene: TRBJ1-5
D gene: -
clone size: once
V gene: TRBV18
CDR3 protein: CASSPGGADQPQHF
CDR3 DNA: TGTGCCAGCTCACCAGGGGGAGCAGATCAGCCCCAGCATTTT

J gene: TRBJ1-3
D gene: -
clone size: -
V gene: TRBV30
CDR3 protein: CAWRDSRNTIYF
CDR3 DNA: TGTGCCTGGAGGGACTCAAGGAACACCATATATTTT